Below are 28 T cell receptor beta chains sequenced from a single sample in a study of Ad26.COV2.S vaccination and SARS-CoV-2 variants (dated by TCRdb to the early 2020s). Per the publication, the treatment or condition label means: about 20 received Ad26.COV2.S at low or high dose, single or two shots; about 5 received placebo; per-sample allocation not given. Repertoires of vaccine and placebo recipients were sequenced from samples taken on day 63 after the first injection. Library creation used the immunoSEQ multiplex PCR assay. TCRdb mirrors the immuneACCESS table, restricted to in-frame sequences. Some clones are absent from its copies; in checked studies, under half trace to an unresolved V gene, and the reason for the others is unknown. In this sample the table shows a few hundred thousand clones, approximately 89% of which occur a single time. About 1.9% of the sample goes to the ten largest clones.

This specimen was peripheral blood, taken in a trial of Ad26.COV2.S vaccine versus placebo. The receptors derive from a person aged 18 to 59 who received the Ad26.COV2.S COVID-19 vaccine or a placebo.

A single count supports this clone. The germline gene is not matched at one end of the junction; a read error may be the cause. The CDR3 nucleotides read TGTGCCAGCAGCCTAACGGGACAGGGGAGACTAGCGTCGGGCTTTGAGCAGTTCTTC. It yields the protein CASSLTGQGRLASGFEQFF. The chain combines TRBV7-3 with TRBJ2-1; 10 bases match TRBD1. The CDR3 has 19 residues. CDR1 SGHTA and CDR2 FQGTGA come from the germline V gene.

This clone was seen a single time. The sample contains more than one DNA sequence encoding this CDR3. This sequence joins TRBV9 and TRBJ2-7, with D tentatively TRBD1 (5 bases). This CDR3 has 14 residues. The V end was cut by 0 bases, the J end by 4 bases, with 11 bases between. The germline V gene has CDR1 SGDLS and CDR2 YYNGEE. DNA of the CDR3: TGTGCCAGCAGCGTAGGGGGCAGGAGTTACGAGCAGTACTTC. It specifies CASSVGGRSYEQYF.

The DNA of the CDR3 is TGTGCCAGCAGTGACGTCCCGGGACGGGGGTTCTTC. Protein product: CASSDVPGRGFF. The gene calls are TRBV6-4 and TRBJ2-1; TRBD1 or TRBD2 may be the D gene (5 bases each). Germline V lookup: CDR1 MRHNA, CDR2 SNTAGT. The germline V and J ends were trimmed by 2 bases and 15 bases, with 14 bases remaining between them. The length of the CDR3 is 12 residues.

V is TRBV2 and J is TRBJ2-1; TRBD2 agrees at 15 bases. Germline V gives CDR1 SNHLY, CDR2 FYNNEI. Trimming took 4 bases from V and 2 from J; bases not matched to a gene: 9. The CDR3 runs to 19 residues. The CDR3 protein is CASSVPGTSGRKTYNEQFF. The CDR3 coding sequence is TGTGCCAGCAGTGTCCCCGGGACTAGCGGGAGGAAAACCTACAATGAGCAGTTCTTC.

CDR3 in amino acids: CASSLQGHGYTF. The CDR3 DNA reads TGCGCCAGCAGCTTACAGGGCCATGGCTACACCTTC. The chain has TRBV5-1 and TRBJ1-2; D perhaps matches TRBD1 (6 bases). This CDR3 contains 12 residues. Germline-derived CDR1 and CDR2 are SGHRS and YFSETQ. Trimming cost V 2 bases and J 6 bases, with 8 bases left between them.

The chain uses TRBV28 and TRBJ2-5, with 7 bases that match TRBD1. V lost 8 bases and J lost 0; bases outside the gene matches: 6. Germline V gives CDR1 MDHEN, CDR2 SYDVKM. The CDR3 extends over 14 amino acids. The chain's CDR3 is CASRDRVYQETQYF. In DNA, the CDR3 is TGTGCCAGCCGGGACAGAGTTTACCAAGAGACCCAGTACTTC.

The rearrangement joins TRBV19 to TRBJ1-5; 10 positions match TRBD1. Germline V gene lookup returns CDR1 LNHDA and CDR2 SQIVND (reference sequence). The CDR3 extends over 14 amino acids. The V gene end was trimmed by 7 bases and the J gene end by 4 bases; junction bases not matched to a gene: 4. The CDR3 nucleotides are TGTGCCAGTATAGGACAGGGGGATAATCAGCCCCAGCATTTT. The encoded protein is CASIGQGDNQPQHF. The full variable domain, completed using reference TRBV19 and TRBJ1-5, is DGGITQSPKYLFRKEGQNVTLSCEQNLNHDAMYWYRQDPGQGLRLIYYSQIVNDFQKGDIAEGYSVSREKKESFPLTVTSAQKNPTAFYLCASIGQGDNQPQHFGDGTRLSIL.

This clone has only one observation. This rearrangement joins TRBV6-2 or TRBV6-3 to TRBJ1-5; no reliable D call. CDR3 length: 13 residues. Looked up from germline, CDR1 is MNHEY and CDR2 is SVGEGT. Trimming left V 6 bases short and J 4 bases short, with 10 bases between. This CDR3 is CASSPLLNQPQHF. CDR3 nucleotides: TGTGCCAGCAGCCCCCTCCTAAATCAGCCCCAGCATTTT.

The rearrangement links TRBV6-4 to TRBJ2-7; 13 nucleotides line up with TRBD2. Germline assignment: CDR1 MRHNA and CDR2 SNTAGT. V trimming: 5 bases; J trimming: 9 bases; junction bases outside the gene matches: 10. The CDR3 spans 15 residues. In DNA form, the CDR3 reads TGTGCCAGCAGTCCGGGGACTAGCGGGACGAACGGGCAGTACTTC. Protein product: CASSPGTSGTNGQYF.

The chain combines TRBV6-5 with TRBJ2-1, with TRBD2 matching over 10 bases. Germline-derived CDR1 and CDR2 are MNHEY and SVGAGI. The V segment lost 6 bases and the J segment 8 bases; nucleotides outside the gene matches: 7. The CDR3 sequence is 14 residues long. DNA of the CDR3: TGTGCCAGCAGCGCCAGCGGGAGGGTCGATGAGCAGTTCTTC. Translated: CASSASGRVDEQFF.

V usage is TRBV6-5 and J usage is TRBJ2-1; 8 nucleotides match TRBD2. Germline loops: CDR1 MNHEY, CDR2 SVGAGI. V gave up 5 bases and J gave up 14 bases; unmatched junction bases: 17. This CDR3 is built from 15 residues. The CDR3 is CASSRPGLVGLMEFF. The CDR3 region has the DNA TGTGCCAGCAGTCGACCGGGACTAGTGGGGCTGATGGAGTTCTTC.

The CDR3 loop is CASGLSGSYGYTF. The CDR3 DNA follows: TGTGCTAGTGGGTTGTCAGGGTCCTATGGCTACACCTTC. The gene calls are TRBV12-5 and TRBJ1-2; weak D call: TRBD1 (5 bases). Germline V gene data show CDR1 as LGHNT and CDR2 as FRNRAP. CDR3 length: 13 amino acids. The ends were cut back, 6 bases at V and 4 bases at J, with 12 bases in the middle.

The V call is TRBV7-8, the J call TRBJ2-1, with TRBD2 identical over 13 bases. The germline V gene encodes CDR1 SGHVS and CDR2 FQNEAQ. The V and J ends lost 4 bases and 4 bases, in that order; junction bases with no gene match: 7. This CDR3 is built from 17 residues. The DNA of the CDR3 is TGTGCCAGCAGCTCGAGGACTAGCGGGAGAGTTTACAATGAGCAGTTCTTC. Residues: CASSSRTSGRVYNEQFF.

The chain recombines TRBV5-1 with TRBJ1-2, with 10 nucleotides matching TRBD1. The germline V gene has CDR1 SGHRS and CDR2 YFSETQ. The CDR3 loop spans 16 amino acids. V shed 0 bases and J 4 bases; nucleotides not matched to a gene: 6. This CDR3 reads CASSLGGTGAGYGYTF. CDR3 sequence (DNA): TGCGCCAGCAGCTTGGGAGGGACAGGGGCCGGCTATGGCTACACCTTC.

The chain combines TRBV4-3 with TRBJ2-1; 9 positions agree with TRBD2. Per the germline V gene, CDR1 is LGHNA and CDR2 is YSLEER. Unmatched junction bases numbered 2, after V lost 0 bases and J lost 5 bases. The CDR3 consists of 15 residues. The CDR3, as DNA: TGCGCCAGCAGCCAAGAGGCTAGCGGGAACAATGAGCAGTTCTTC. Translating gives CASSQEASGNNEQFF.

The chain employs TRBV29-1 and TRBJ2-7; D unclear. V was shortened by 3 bases and J by 0 bases, with 3 bases between the two germline ends. Per the germline V gene, CDR1 is SQVTM and CDR2 is ANQGSEA. This CDR3 region has 11 residues. The CDR3 nucleotides are TGCAGCGTTGACAACTCCTACGAGCAGTACTTC. It is translated as CSVDNSYEQYF.

The J gene is TRBJ2-5, the V gene TRBV5-1; D is ambiguous. V shed 0 bases and J shed 2 bases, with 8 bases lying between them. The CDR3 runs to 14 residues. Germline CDR1 reads SGHRS; CDR2 reads YFSETQ. CDR3 nucleotides: TGCGCCAGCAGCTTGGCTGGTCTGCAAGAGACCCAGTACTTC. It codes for CASSLAGLQETQYF.

The CDR3 nucleotides read TGTGCCAGCAGCCCCCTCGGACTAGCGGGACCCGGGGAGCTGTTTTTT. Translating it yields CASSPLGLAGPGELFF. The chain has TRBV7-9 and TRBJ2-2, with 12 bases aligning to TRBD2. The CDR3 runs to 16 residues. The V gene end was trimmed by 5 bases and the J gene end by 6 bases; junction bases not matched to a gene: 7. CDR1 is SEHNR and CDR2 is FQNEAQ in the germline V gene (reference sequence).

This sequence joins TRBV29-1 and TRBJ2-4; 8 bases are shared with TRBD1. The CDR3 covers 16 residues. Trimming at V came to 3 bases and at J to 0 bases, leaving 7 bases not matched to a gene. Germline CDR1 and CDR2: SQVTM and ANQGSEA. The CDR3 DNA follows: TGCAGCGTTGAGTTAGGACAGGGCCTAGCCAAAAACATTCAGTACTTC. Residues: CSVELGQGLAKNIQYF. Drawing the rest from reference TRBV29-1 and TRBJ2-4, the complete variable domain is SAVISQKPSRDICQRGTSLTIQCQVDSQVTMMFWYRQQPGQSLTLIATANQGSEATYESGFVIDKFPISRPNLTFSTLTVSNMSPEDSSIYLCSVELGQGLAKNIQYFGAGTRLSVL.

The rearrangement links TRBV9 to TRBJ2-2; weak D call: TRBD2 (6 bases). CDR1 and CDR2 from the germline V gene are SGDLS and YYNGEE. This CDR3 region has 16 residues. V lost 6 bases, J lost 3 bases, and 18 bases lay in between. CDR3 sequence (DNA): TGTGCCAGCACCGCCGCGGCCAGCGGGTACACCGGGGAGCTGTTTTTT. Translating gives CASTAAASGYTGELFF.

The chain uses TRBV7-3 and TRBJ2-1; a possible D gene is TRBD2 (6 bases). The germline V gene encodes CDR1 SGHTA and CDR2 FQGTGA. The length of the CDR3 is 15 residues. Trimming removed 1 base from V and 7 bases from J, with 14 bases in between. The chain's CDR3 is CASSLKPGTANEQFF. DNA for the CDR3: TGTGCCAGCAGCTTAAAACCCGGGACTGCAAATGAGCAGTTCTTC.

J is TRBJ2-5 and V is TRBV15, with TRBD2 matching 11 bases. Looked up from germline, CDR1 is LNHNV and CDR2 is YYDKDF (reference sequence). There are 16 residues in the CDR3. V dropped 1 base and J dropped 5; count of bases not matched to a gene: 6. The CDR3 loop reads CATSRALSGRGETQYF. CDR3 DNA sequence: TGTGCCACCAGCAGAGCTCTTAGCGGGAGGGGGGAGACCCAGTACTTC. Using reference TRBV15 and TRBJ2-5 for the parts outside the CDR3, the full variable domain is DAMVIQNPRYQVTQFGKPVTLSCSQTLNHNVMYWYQQKSSQAPKLLFHYYDKDFNNEADTPDNFQSRRPNTSFCFLDIRSPGLGDTAMYLCATSRALSGRGETQYFGPGTRLLVL.

J is TRBJ2-2 and V is TRBV19; TRBD1 matches at 7 bases. The CDR3 extends over 17 amino acids. V lost 5 bases to trimming and J lost 0 bases; unmatched junction nucleotides: 9. The germline V gene has CDR1 LNHDA and CDR2 SQIVND (reference sequence). The CDR3: CASSVGQTGANTGELFF. The CDR3 bases are TGTGCCAGTAGTGTCGGGCAAACAGGGGCGAACACCGGGGAGCTGTTTTTT.

The chain has TRBV10-1 and TRBJ2-1, with D unclear. The CDR3 has 12 amino acids. Per the germline V gene, CDR1 is WNHNN and CDR2 is SYGVQD (reference sequence). Trimming took off 5 bases at V and 9 bases at J, with 11 bases between the two ends. The CDR3 DNA follows: TGCGCCAGCAGTCGCGATACGCGTGAGCAGTTCTTC. It specifies CASSRDTREQFF.

The V and J genes are TRBV5-6 and TRBJ2-1; TRBD2 agrees at 11 bases. After removal of 4 bases from V and 2 bases from J, the junction contained 5 bases not matched to a gene. The CDR3 spans 16 residues. CDR1 is SGHDT and CDR2 is YYEEEE in the germline V gene. CDR3 region: CASSRGLAEPYNEQFF. The CDR3 DNA is TGTGCCAGCAGCCGGGGACTAGCGGAGCCCTACAATGAGCAGTTCTTC.

This clone is a singleton in its sample. V is TRBV5-1 and J is TRBJ2-1; tentatively, D is TRBD1 (6 bases). Trimming stripped 5 bases from V and 7 bases from J, with 19 bases between. CDR1 and CDR2 (germline): SGHRS, YFSETQ. The CDR3 is made up of 15 amino acids. The CDR3: CASRTLTGIYNEQFF. The CDR3 DNA reads as TGCGCCAGCAGAACCCTCACAGGGATTTATAATGAGCAGTTCTTC. Full variable domain (rest looked up from reference TRBV5-1 and TRBJ2-1): KAGVTQTPRYLIKTRGQQVTLSCSPISGHRSVSWYQQTPGQGLQFLFEYFSETQRNKGNFPGRFSGRQFSNSRSEMNVSTLELGDSALYLCASRTLTGIYNEQFFGPGTRLTVL.

The rearrangement joins TRBV20-1 to TRBJ1-2; D uncertain. CDR1 is DFQATT, CDR2 SNEGSKA, per germline (reference sequence). Deletions cut 3 bases from V and 4 bases from J, with 9 bases between. This CDR3 has 12 amino acids. CDR3 nucleotides: TGCAGTGCTAGTCAAGGAAGCTATGGCTACACCTTC. Amino acid sequence: CSASQGSYGYTF.

This clone was counted once. The rearrangement joins TRBV30 to TRBJ2-1, with 9 bases lining up with TRBD2. V lost 0 bases, J lost 2 bases, and 8 bases stayed unmatched. CDR1 is GTSNPN, CDR2 SVGIG, per germline (reference sequence). The CDR3 extends over 17 amino acids. The CDR3 loop is CAWSVGFSGRTYNEQFF. The CDR3 DNA reads TGTGCCTGGAGTGTAGGCTTTAGCGGGAGAACCTACAATGAGCAGTTCTTC.